Presented here are 23 T cell receptor beta chains from one specimen sequenced in a study of blood T cell repertoires in COVID-19. Clones were sequenced by immunoSEQ multiplex PCR, and TCRdb holds only the in-frame ones, with some missing. The data contain about 230,000 clones, roughly 88% of them seen just once; the ten biggest clones take up 27%. Sequencing used peripheral blood. These receptors all stem from a man aged 35 to 55 with acute or convalescent COVID-19.

This chain links TRBV27 with TRBJ2-7, with 14 bases matching TRBD2. J gave up 0 bases and V 5 bases, and 9 bases lay outside the gene matches. The CDR3 consists of 18 residues. The germline gives CDR1 MNHEY, CDR2 SMNVEV (reference sequence). CDR3 sequence (DNA): TGTGCCAGCAGTCTCGGACTAGCGGGAGGTCCGATCTCCTACGAGCAGTACTTC. Protein product: CASSLGLAGGPISYEQYF.

This clone showed up just a few times. The V call is TRBV7-2, the J call TRBJ1-1, with 8 bases fitting TRBD1. Trimming removed 7 bases from V and 3 bases from J; junction bases left unmatched: 7. CDR1 is SGHTA and CDR2 is FQGNSA in the germline V gene. The CDR3 runs 14 residues. The CDR3 region has the DNA TGTGCCAGCACCCGGGACAGGTCATACACTGAAGCTTTCTTT. It is translated as CASTRDRSYTEAFF.

V usage is TRBV11-2 and J usage is TRBJ2-3; possibly TRBD2 for D (5 bases). In germline, CDR1 is SGHAT, CDR2 FQNNGV. Trimming removed 5 bases at V and 1 base at J, with 16 bases between. The CDR3 covers 16 residues. CDR3 DNA sequence: TGTGCCAGCAGCCCCCTGGAAGGGAGAGGCACAGATACGCAGTATTTT. Translating gives CASSPLEGRGTDTQYF. Full variable domain (rest looked up from reference TRBV11-2 and TRBJ2-3): EAGVAQSPRYKIIEKRQSVAFWCNPISGHATLYWYQQILGQGPKLLIQFQNNGVVDDSQLPKDRFSAERLKGVDSTLKIQPAKLEDSAVYLCASSPLEGRGTDTQYFGPGTRLTVL.

The chain recombines TRBV12-3 or TRBV12-4 with TRBJ2-1; no clear D. CDR3 length: 13 residues. V was clipped by 6 bases and J by 1 base, with 7 bases between them. CDR3 loop: CASRSESYNEQFF. In nucleotides, the CDR3 is TGTGCCAGCAGGTCGGAGTCCTACAATGAGCAGTTCTTC.

The J gene is TRBJ1-4, the V gene TRBV25-1, with TRBD1 matching over 9 bases. The CDR3 loop spans 14 amino acids. The germline V gene has CDR1 MGHDK and CDR2 SYGVNS. V lost 6 bases to trimming and J lost 4 bases; unmatched junction nucleotides: 3. The CDR3, as DNA: TGTGCCAGCAGAAGGACAGGGGATAATGAAAAACTGTTTTTT. This encodes CASRRTGDNEKLFF.

The chain joins TRBV5-1 to TRBJ2-5; 7 nucleotides match TRBD2. The CDR3 has 14 amino acids. V was clipped by 3 bases and J by 2 bases; unmatched bases: 4. Germline V gives CDR1 SGHRS, CDR2 YFSETQ. In DNA, the CDR3 is TGCGCCAGCAGCTATCTAGCGGAGCAAGAGACCCAGTACTTC. Translation: CASSYLAEQETQYF.

The chain is built from TRBV27 and TRBJ1-1; D ambiguous. CDR1 is MNHEY, CDR2 SMNVEV, per germline (reference sequence). V was trimmed by 8 bases and J by 3 bases, leaving 16 bases between them. This CDR3 has 14 residues. CDR3 sequence (DNA): TGTGCCAGCCGCCACCATCCCGGGGACACTGAAGCTTTCTTT. Amino acid sequence: CASRHHPGDTEAFF.

This clone was seen a few times. The rearrangement uses TRBV11-1 and TRBJ1-1; D unresolved. The CDR3 is made up of 14 amino acids. The germline CDR1 and CDR2 sequences are SGHAT and FQDESV (reference sequence). V was cut by 0 bases and J by 1 base, with 6 bases left in between. CDR3 in DNA: TGTGCCAGCAGCTTAGCCCCGGGGAACACTGAAGCTTTCTTT. Amino acids: CASSLAPGNTEAFF.

The gene calls are TRBV5-1 and TRBJ2-5; D call uncertain. CDR1 SGHRS and CDR2 YFSETQ come from the germline V gene. The germline V and J ends were trimmed by 0 bases and 3 bases, with 6 bases remaining between them. The CDR3 extends over 13 amino acids. The CDR3 sequence: CASSLAQKETQYF. The CDR3 DNA is TGCGCCAGCAGCTTGGCCCAGAAAGAGACCCAGTACTTC.

CDR3 protein: CASSLVRLAGNNEQFF. The CDR3 bases are TGTGCCAGCAGCTTGGTGCGGCTAGCGGGTAACAATGAGCAGTTCTTC. The V and J genes are TRBV5-5 and TRBJ2-1; TRBD2 agrees at 8 bases. The CDR3 length is 16 residues. Germline CDR1 reads SGHKS; CDR2 reads YYEKEE (reference sequence). After removal of 0 bases from V and 5 bases from J, the junction contained 7 bases not matched to a gene. The full variable domain, with the rest looked up from reference TRBV5-5 and TRBJ2-1, is DAGVTQSPTHLIKTRGQQVTLRCSPISGHKSVSWYQQVLGQGPQFIFQYYEKEERGRGNFPDRFSARQFPNYSSELNVNALLLGDSALYLCASSLVRLAGNNEQFFGPGTRLTVL.

The V gene is TRBV25-1, the J gene TRBJ1-6, with a weak D call TRBD1 (6 bases). The ends were cut back, 6 bases at V and 7 bases at J, with 13 bases in the middle. The CDR3 contains 14 residues. The germline gives CDR1 MGHDK, CDR2 SYGVNS. The CDR3 coding sequence is TGTGCCAGCAGAAGGGGGACGCTGAATTCACCCCTCCACTTT. As protein: CASRRGTLNSPLHF.

This clone was detected only a few times. This rearrangement joins TRBV7-8 to TRBJ2-7; no definite D call. Trimming left V 5 bases short and J 6 bases short, with 23 bases between. The CDR3 is 16 residues long. Germline CDR1 SGHVS, CDR2 FQNEAQ. The CDR3 reads CASSRKSSLSHAEQYF. In DNA, the CDR3 is TGTGCCAGCAGCCGTAAGAGTTCCCTGTCCCACGCCGAGCAGTACTTC.

V usage is TRBV9 and J usage is TRBJ2-1; TRBD2 might be the D (6 bases). Germline values: CDR1 SGDLS, CDR2 YYNGEE. This CDR3 is built from 15 residues. The V end was cut by 3 bases, the J end by 2 bases, with 12 bases between. The DNA of the CDR3 is TGTGCCAGCAGCGGGGGGACTCGGCCCTACAATGAGCAGTTCTTC. This sequence encodes CASSGGTRPYNEQFF.

The V gene is TRBV27, the J gene TRBJ2-1; 8 bases are shared with TRBD1. The junction had 4 bases not matched to a gene; V was cut back by 6 bases and J by 6 bases. The length of the CDR3 is 13 residues. In germline, CDR1 is MNHEY, CDR2 SMNVEV (reference sequence). CDR3 protein: CASRDRESNEQFF. The CDR3 coding sequence is TGTGCCAGCAGGGACAGGGAGTCCAATGAGCAGTTCTTC.

The sample holds many counts of this clone. The chain recombines TRBV19 with TRBJ2-5; 7 bases line up with TRBD1. The CDR3 is 16 residues long. In germline, CDR1 is LNHDA, CDR2 SQIVND (reference sequence). V was clipped by 7 bases and J by 5 bases; unmatched bases: 16. CDR3 nucleotides: TGTGCCAGTACGTCCAATCTGGGACAGCCTTGGGAGACCCAGTACTTC. Translation gives CASTSNLGQPWETQYF.

V and J are TRBV5-1 and TRBJ2-1, with D possibly TRBD1 on 5 matching bases. The germline V gene has CDR1 SGHRS and CDR2 YFSETQ. Trimming stripped 0 bases from V and 3 bases from J, with 10 bases between. The CDR3 length is 15 residues. The CDR3 DNA reads TGCGCCAGCAGCTTGGAAGGGGCGTACTACAATGAGCAGTTCTTC. Its protein is CASSLEGAYYNEQFF.

The rearrangement joins TRBV18 to TRBJ2-7, with 7 bases identical to TRBD1. The CDR3 has 13 residues. V shed 2 bases and J 5 bases; nucleotides not matched to a gene: 3. In germline, CDR1 is KGHSH, CDR2 LQKENI. CDR3 loop: CASSPRGLDEQYF. CDR3 sequence (DNA): TGTGCCAGCTCACCAAGGGGGCTGGACGAGCAGTACTTC.

V gene TRBV6-2 or TRBV6-3 combines with J gene TRBJ1-1; 11 bases map to TRBD1. V was pared by 5 bases and J by 11 bases, with 13 bases of the junction left unmatched. The CDR3 length is 15 residues. From germline, CDR1 is MNHEY and CDR2 SVGEGT. CDR3 sequence: CASSRSGTGGSGAFF. The CDR3 coding sequence is TGTGCCAGCAGTCGATCCGGGACAGGGGGTAGTGGGGCTTTCTTT.

This clone came up many times. The chain employs TRBV6-4 and TRBJ1-2, with 8 bases lining up with TRBD1. V trimming: 6 bases; J trimming: 4 bases; junction bases outside the gene matches: 7. The CDR3 is 14 amino acids. The germline CDR1 and CDR2 sequences are MRHNA and SNTAGT. DNA for the CDR3: TGTGCCAGCAGAATCCGGGACAGGTGCTATGGCTACACCTTC. Encoded protein: CASRIRDRCYGYTF.

This clone was seen a few times. CDR3 DNA: TGTGCCAGCAGCTTCAGTATCAACACTGAAGCTTTCTTT. This gives the protein CASSFSINTEAFF. This rearrangement joins TRBV7-3 to TRBJ1-1; D call uncertain. V was clipped by 3 bases and J by 2 bases, with 7 bases between them. The CDR3 loop spans 13 amino acids. Germline V lookup: CDR1 SGHTA, CDR2 FQGTGA.

This clone was detected only once. This rearrangement joins TRBV7-2 to TRBJ2-7; maybe TRBD2 (7 bases). The V end was cut by 1 base, the J end by 3 bases, with 13 bases between. Germline-derived CDR1 and CDR2 are SGHTA and FQGNSA. The CDR3 is made up of 15 amino acids. The CDR3 region is CASSLGIGGLYEQYF. The CDR3 DNA follows: TGTGCCAGCAGCTTAGGAATCGGGGGGCTCTACGAGCAGTACTTC. The full variable domain, with the rest looked up from reference TRBV7-2 and TRBJ2-7, is GAGVSQSPSNKVTEKGKDVELRCDPISGHTALYWYRQSLGQGLEFLIYFQGNSAPDKSGLPSDRFSAERTGGSVSTLTIQRTQQEDSAVYLCASSLGIGGLYEQYFGPGTRLTVT.

The chain combines TRBV10-3 with TRBJ2-1, with TRBD2 matching over 7 bases. With V trimmed by 3 bases and J by 0 bases, 2 bases remained unmatched. Germline CDR1 reads ENHRY; CDR2 reads SYGVKD. The CDR3 loop spans 15 amino acids. This CDR3 reads CAISEAGRSYNEQFF. The CDR3 region has the DNA TGTGCCATCAGTGAAGCGGGGCGCTCCTACAATGAGCAGTTCTTC.

The rearrangement uses TRBV29-1 and TRBJ2-7, with a possible D match to TRBD1 (5 bases). The CDR3 has 15 amino acids. Germline V gives CDR1 SQVTM, CDR2 ANQGSEA. V lost 6 bases, J lost 0 bases, and 18 bases lay in between. The CDR3: CSVTTTYRGSYEQYF. CDR3 nucleotide sequence: TGCAGCGTCACAACTACATATAGGGGCTCCTACGAGCAGTACTTC.